This TCR beta chain was sequenced in a study of blood T cell repertoires in COVID-19 (dated by TCRdb to about 2020). As for the study more broadly: Samples covering the acute and convalescent phases of COVID-19 were provided by collaborators in the United States, Italy and Spain. The material from the prospective study consisted of cDNA or gDNA derived from T cells, B-cell-depleted T cells, or PBMCs. Subjects who had been exposed to COVID-19, were actively infected with it, or had recovered from it provided the deeply sampled blood TCRbeta repertoires that made up the dataset. The repertoires were released in a freely available public database meant as a resource for research on the immune response to SARS-CoV-2. The samples were drawn from the first 160 participants of the ongoing ImmuneRACE study and from over a thousand subjects provided by 6 global collaborators. Nearly every sample came with metadata listing a de-identified subject ID, COVID-19 status, age in years and sex. HLA class I and class II types, where available, came from metadata supplied by the sample provider rather than from assay-based typing. Study-wide conclusions, independent of this receptor: How much clinical and demographic metadata was included differed by source and by participant, and the metadata was provided uncurated.

The collaborating institutions used their own protocols to collect whole blood in K2EDTA tubes. For TCRbeta analysis, collaborators shipped samples in one of three forms: frozen whole blood, isolated PBMCs, or DNA extracted from either of those sample types. Via the germline V gene, CDR1 is MNHNS and CDR2 SASEGT. From cysteine to phenylalanine, the CDR3 is 18 amino acids long. Solely the CDR3 DNA is kept, with 54 bases framed from the first base. V is cut by 2 bases and J by 5 bases, and the space between the germline ends is 19 bases. A word on this clone: Its antigen is not yet known. No much larger clone is present one base from it, and per-base qualities are unavailable.

The immunoSEQ Assay, a bias-controlled multiplex PCR, was used to amplify TCRbeta CDR3 regions from genomic DNA. In the paper's pipeline: Nucleated cell counts per sample were estimated from amplification of reference gene primers within the assay. Sequence reads were collapsed and filtered to measure the absolute abundance of every unique TCRbeta CDR3 rearrangement. Productive Simpson clonality was computed per sample as the square root of Simpson's diversity index over productive rearrangements. The table was pulled from immuneACCESS by TCRdb, which kept in-frame rearrangements only. Such tables lose some clones; where checked, under half of the loss comes from unresolved V genes, and the rest has no known cause. V, J and clone size derive from that table, while D and trimming were established from the DNA sequence. Counted in this sample were 150,000 to 200,000 clones; 75% to 95% of them appeared once. Approximately 0.5% of the sample is in the top ten clones.

The sequencing input was peripheral blood. This receptor was taken from a man in his forties or fifties with acute or convalescent COVID-19. The chain couples TRBV6-1 to TRBJ1-6; matching of 5 bases hints at TRBD1 as the D gene. The DNA sequence follows: TGTGCCAGCAGTGAATATCCGGACATCCTATCGGATAATTCACCCCTCCACTTT. This codes for CASSEYPDILSDNSPLHF.